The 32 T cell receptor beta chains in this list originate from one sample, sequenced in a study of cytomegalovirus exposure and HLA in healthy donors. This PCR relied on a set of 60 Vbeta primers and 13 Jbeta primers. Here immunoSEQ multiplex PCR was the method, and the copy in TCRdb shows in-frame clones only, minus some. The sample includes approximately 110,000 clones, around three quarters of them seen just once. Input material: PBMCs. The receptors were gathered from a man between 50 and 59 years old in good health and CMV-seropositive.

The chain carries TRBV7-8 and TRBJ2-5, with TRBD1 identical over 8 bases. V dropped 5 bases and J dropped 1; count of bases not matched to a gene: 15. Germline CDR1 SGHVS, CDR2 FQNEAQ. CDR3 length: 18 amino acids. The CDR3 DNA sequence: TGTGCCAGCAGCCCAACAATTGGACAGGGTAGGGGCCAAGAGACCCAGTACTTC. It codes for CASSPTIGQGRGQETQYF.

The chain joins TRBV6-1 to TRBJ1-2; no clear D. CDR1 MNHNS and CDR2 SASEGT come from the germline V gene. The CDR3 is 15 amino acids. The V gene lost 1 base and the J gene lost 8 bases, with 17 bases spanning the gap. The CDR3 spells CASSEDDGNYGGYTF. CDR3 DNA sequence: TGTGCCAGCAGTGAAGACGACGGCAACTATGGGGGCTACACCTTC.

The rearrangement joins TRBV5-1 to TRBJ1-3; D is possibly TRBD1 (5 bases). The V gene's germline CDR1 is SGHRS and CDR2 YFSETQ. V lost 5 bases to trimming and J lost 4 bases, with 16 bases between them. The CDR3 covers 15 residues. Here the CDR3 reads CASRPLGVAGNTIYF. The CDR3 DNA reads TGCGCCAGCAGGCCTTTAGGGGTCGCAGGAAACACCATATATTTT.

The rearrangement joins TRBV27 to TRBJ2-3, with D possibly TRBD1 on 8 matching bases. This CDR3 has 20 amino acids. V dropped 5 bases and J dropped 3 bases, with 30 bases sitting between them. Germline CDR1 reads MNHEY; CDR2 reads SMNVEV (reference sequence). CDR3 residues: CASSPGRTGQRYGDTDTQYF. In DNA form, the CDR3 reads TGTGCCAGCAGTCCCGGGAGGACAGGGCAACGGTACGGTGATACAGATACGCAGTATTTT.

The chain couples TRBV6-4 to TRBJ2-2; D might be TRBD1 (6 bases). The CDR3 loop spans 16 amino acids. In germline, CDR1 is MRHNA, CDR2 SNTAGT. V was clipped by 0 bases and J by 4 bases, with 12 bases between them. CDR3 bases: TGTGCCAGCAGTGACTCGAGGCAGGGGCGCACCGGGGAGCTGTTTTTT. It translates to CASSDSRQGRTGELFF.

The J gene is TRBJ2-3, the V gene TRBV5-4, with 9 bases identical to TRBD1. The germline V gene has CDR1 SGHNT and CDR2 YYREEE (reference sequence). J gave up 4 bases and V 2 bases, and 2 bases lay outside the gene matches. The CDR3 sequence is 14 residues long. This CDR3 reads CASSLQGASDTQYF. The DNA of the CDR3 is TGTGCCAGCAGCTTACAGGGGGCGTCAGATACGCAGTATTTT. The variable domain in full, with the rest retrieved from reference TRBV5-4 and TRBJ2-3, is ETGVTQSPTHLIKTRGQQVTLRCSSQSGHNTVSWYQQALGQGPQFIFQYYREEENGRGNFPPRFSGLQFPNYSSELNVNALELDDSALYLCASSLQGASDTQYFGPGTRLTVL.

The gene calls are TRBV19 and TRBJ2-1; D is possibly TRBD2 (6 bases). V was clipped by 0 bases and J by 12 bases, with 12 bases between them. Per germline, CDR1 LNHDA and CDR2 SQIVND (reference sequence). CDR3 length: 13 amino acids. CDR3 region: CASSIEGDWRQFF. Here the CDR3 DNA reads TGTGCCAGTAGTATAGAGGGGGACTGGAGGCAGTTCTTC.

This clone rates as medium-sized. CDR3 protein: CASSYGQEGEKLFF. CDR3 nucleotide sequence: TGTGCCAGCAGTTACGGACAGGAAGGAGAAAAACTGTTTTTT. This chain joins TRBV6-5 and TRBJ1-4; 7 bases agree with TRBD1. V lost 2 bases and J lost 8; bases outside the gene matches: 5. The germline CDR1 and CDR2 sequences are MNHEY and SVGAGI. CDR3 length: 14 residues.

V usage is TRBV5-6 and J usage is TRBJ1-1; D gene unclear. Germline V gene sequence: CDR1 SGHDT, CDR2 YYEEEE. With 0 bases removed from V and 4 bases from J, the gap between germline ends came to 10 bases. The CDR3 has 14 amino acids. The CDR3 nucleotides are TGTGCCAGCAGCTTGGAGAGGGCGGGCACTGAAGCTTTCTTT. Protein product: CASSLERAGTEAFF.

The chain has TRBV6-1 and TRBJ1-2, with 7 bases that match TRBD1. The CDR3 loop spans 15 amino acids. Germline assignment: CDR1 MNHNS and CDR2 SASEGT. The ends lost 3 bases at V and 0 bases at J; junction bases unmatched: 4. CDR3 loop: CASSENTGANYGYTF. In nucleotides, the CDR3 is TGTGCCAGCAGTGAGAATACAGGGGCTAACTATGGCTACACCTTC.

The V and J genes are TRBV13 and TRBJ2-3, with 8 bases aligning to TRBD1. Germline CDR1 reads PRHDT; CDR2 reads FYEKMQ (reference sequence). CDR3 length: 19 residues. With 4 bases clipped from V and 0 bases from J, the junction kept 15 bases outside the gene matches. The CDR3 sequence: CASSSRSFRGRTSTDTQYF. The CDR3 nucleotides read TGTGCCAGCAGCTCCCGGTCCTTCAGGGGGCGGACTAGCACAGATACGCAGTATTTT.

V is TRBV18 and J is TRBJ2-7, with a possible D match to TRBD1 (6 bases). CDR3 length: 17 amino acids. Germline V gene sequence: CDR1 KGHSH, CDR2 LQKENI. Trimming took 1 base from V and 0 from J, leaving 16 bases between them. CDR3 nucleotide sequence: TGTGCCAGCTCACCACGGCCTCCAGGGGCTAGCTCCTACGAGCAGTACTTC. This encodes CASSPRPPGASSYEQYF.

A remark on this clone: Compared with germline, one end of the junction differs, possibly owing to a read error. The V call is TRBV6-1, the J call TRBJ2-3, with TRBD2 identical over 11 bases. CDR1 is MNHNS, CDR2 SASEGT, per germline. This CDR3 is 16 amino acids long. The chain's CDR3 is CASSGTSGWSTGTQYF. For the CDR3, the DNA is TGTGCCAGCAGTGGGACTAGCGGGTGGAGCACAGGTACGCAGTATTTT.

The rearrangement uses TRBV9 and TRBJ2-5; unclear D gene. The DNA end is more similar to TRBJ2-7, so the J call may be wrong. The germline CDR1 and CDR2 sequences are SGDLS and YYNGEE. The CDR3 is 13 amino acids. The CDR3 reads CASSVAGSYEQYF. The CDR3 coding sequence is TGTGCCAGCAGCGTGGCAGGCTCCTACGAGCAGTACTTC.

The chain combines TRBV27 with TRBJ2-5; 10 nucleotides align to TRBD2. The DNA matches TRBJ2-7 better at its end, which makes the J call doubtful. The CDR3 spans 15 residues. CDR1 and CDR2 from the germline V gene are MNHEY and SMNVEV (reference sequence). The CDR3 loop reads CASSLRASGGYEQYF. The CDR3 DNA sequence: TGTGCCAGCAGTTTAAGAGCTAGCGGGGGCTACGAGCAGTACTTC.

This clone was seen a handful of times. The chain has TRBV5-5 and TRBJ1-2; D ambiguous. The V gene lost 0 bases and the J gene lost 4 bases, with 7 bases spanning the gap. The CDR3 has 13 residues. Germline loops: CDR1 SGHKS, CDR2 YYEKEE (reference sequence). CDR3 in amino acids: CASSLAVSYGYTF. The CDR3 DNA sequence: TGTGCCAGCAGCTTGGCCGTTAGCTATGGCTACACCTTC.

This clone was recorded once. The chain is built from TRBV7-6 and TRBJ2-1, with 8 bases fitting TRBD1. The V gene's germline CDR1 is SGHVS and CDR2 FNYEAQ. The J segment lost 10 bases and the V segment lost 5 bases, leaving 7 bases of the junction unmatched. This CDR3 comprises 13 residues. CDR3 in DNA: TGTGCCAGCAGCGAAAACAGGGACAGGGAGCAGTTCTTC. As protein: CASSENRDREQFF.

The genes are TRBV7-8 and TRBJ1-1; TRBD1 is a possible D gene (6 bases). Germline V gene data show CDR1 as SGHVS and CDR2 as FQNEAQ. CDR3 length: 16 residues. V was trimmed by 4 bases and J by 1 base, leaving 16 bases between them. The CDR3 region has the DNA TGTGCCAGCAGCTCGCTATCCGGGACAAGGAACACTGAAGCTTTCTTT. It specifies CASSSLSGTRNTEAFF.

In DNA, the CDR3 is TGTGCCAGCAGCTTCATGACAGGGACCTATGGCTACACCTTC. Translating gives CASSFMTGTYGYTF. The chain has TRBV5-6 and TRBJ1-2; 7 nucleotides match TRBD1. The CDR3 loop spans 14 amino acids. Per the germline V gene, CDR1 is SGHDT and CDR2 is YYEEEE. The trim removed 2 bases at V and 4 bases at J, leaving 5 bases unmatched.

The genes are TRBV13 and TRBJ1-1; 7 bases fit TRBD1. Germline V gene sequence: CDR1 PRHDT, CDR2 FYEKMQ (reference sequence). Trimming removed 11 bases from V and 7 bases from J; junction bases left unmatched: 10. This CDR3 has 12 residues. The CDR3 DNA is TGTGCCGTGCAAAGGGGGCGAGGTGAAGCTTTCTTT. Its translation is CAVQRGRGEAFF.

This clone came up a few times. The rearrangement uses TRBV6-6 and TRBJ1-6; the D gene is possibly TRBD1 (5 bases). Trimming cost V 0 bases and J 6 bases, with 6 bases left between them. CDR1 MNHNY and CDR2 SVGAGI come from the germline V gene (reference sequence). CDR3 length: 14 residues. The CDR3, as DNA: TGTGCCAGCAGTTACTCAGGGGCTAATTCACCCCTCCACTTT. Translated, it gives CASSYSGANSPLHF.

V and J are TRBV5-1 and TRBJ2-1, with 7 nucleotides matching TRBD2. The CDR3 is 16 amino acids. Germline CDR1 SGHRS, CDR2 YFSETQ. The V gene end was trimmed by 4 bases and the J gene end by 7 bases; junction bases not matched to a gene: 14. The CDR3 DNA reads TGCGCCAGCAGCCCGGAACGCGGGGGAGCCAGGAATGAGCAGTTCTTC. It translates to CASSPERGGARNEQFF.

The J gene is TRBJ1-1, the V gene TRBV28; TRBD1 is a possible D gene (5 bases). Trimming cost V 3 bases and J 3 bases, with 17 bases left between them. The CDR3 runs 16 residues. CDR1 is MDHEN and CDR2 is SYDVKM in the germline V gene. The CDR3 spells CASSFLQRAGDTEAFF. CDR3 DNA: TGTGCCAGCAGTTTTCTACAACGCGCGGGGGACACTGAAGCTTTCTTT.

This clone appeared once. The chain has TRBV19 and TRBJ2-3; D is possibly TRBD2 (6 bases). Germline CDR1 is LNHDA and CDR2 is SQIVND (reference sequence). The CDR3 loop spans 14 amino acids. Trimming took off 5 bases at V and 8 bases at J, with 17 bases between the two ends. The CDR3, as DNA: TGTGCCAGTAGTCCTGCGGGACGAGGTGTTACGCAGTATTTT. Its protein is CASSPAGRGVTQYF. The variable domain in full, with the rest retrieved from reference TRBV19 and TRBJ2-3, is DGGITQSPKYLFRKEGQNVTLSCEQNLNHDAMYWYRQDPGQGLRLIYYSQIVNDFQKGDIAEGYSVSREKKESFPLTVTSAQKNPTAFYLCASSPAGRGVTQYFGPGTRLTVL.

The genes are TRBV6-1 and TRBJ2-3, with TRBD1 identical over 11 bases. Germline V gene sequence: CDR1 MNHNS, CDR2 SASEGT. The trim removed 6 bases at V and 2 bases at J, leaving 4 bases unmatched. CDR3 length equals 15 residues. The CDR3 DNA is TGTGCCAGCAGGGGGACAGGGGGTTTCACAGATACGCAGTATTTT. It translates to CASRGTGGFTDTQYF.

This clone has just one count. Written as DNA, the CDR3 is TGTGCCATCAGTGAGTCTAGGGGGAAAGAGACCCAGTACTTC. Its protein product is CAISESRGKETQYF. The chain combines TRBV10-3 with TRBJ2-5; a possible D gene is TRBD1 (6 bases). The CDR3 spans 14 residues. V lost 0 bases and J lost 3, with 8 bases in between. CDR1 and CDR2 from the germline V gene are ENHRY and SYGVKD.

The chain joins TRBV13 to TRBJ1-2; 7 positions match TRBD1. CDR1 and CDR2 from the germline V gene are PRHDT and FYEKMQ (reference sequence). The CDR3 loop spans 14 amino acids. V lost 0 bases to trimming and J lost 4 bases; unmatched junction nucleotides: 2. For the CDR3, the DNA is TGTGCCAGCAGCTTAGGGACAGGGAGCTATGGCTACACCTTC. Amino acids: CASSLGTGSYGYTF.

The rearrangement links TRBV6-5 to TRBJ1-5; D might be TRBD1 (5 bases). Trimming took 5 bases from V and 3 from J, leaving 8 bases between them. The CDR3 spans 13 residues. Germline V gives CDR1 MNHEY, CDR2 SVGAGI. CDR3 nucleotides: TGTGCCAGCAGTACGACAGTCAATCAGCCCCAGCATTTT. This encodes CASSTTVNQPQHF.

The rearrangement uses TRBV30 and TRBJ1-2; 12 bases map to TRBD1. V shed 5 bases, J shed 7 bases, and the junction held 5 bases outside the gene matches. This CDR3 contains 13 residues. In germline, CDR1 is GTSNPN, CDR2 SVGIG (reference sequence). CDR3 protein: CAWGGQGAGGYTF. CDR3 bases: TGTGCCTGGGGGGGACAGGGGGCTGGTGGCTACACCTTC.

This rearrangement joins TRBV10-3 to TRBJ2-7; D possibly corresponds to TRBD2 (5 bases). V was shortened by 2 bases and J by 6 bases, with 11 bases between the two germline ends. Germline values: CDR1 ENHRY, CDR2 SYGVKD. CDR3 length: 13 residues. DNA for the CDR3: TGTGCCATCAGTGAGATAGAGGGATCCGAGCAGTACTTC. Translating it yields CAISEIEGSEQYF.

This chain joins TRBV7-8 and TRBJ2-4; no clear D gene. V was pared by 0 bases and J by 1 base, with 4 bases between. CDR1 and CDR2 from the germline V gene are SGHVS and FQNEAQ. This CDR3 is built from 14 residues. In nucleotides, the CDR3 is TGTGCCAGCAGCTTAGCCCGGGCCAAAAACATTCAGTACTTC. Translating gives CASSLARAKNIQYF. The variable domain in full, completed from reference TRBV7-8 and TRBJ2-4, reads GAGVSQSPRYKVAKRGQDVALRCDPISGHVSLFWYQQALGQGPEFLTYFQNEAQLDKSGLPSDRFFAERPEGSVSTLKIQRTQQEDSAVYLCASSLARAKNIQYFGAGTRLSVL.

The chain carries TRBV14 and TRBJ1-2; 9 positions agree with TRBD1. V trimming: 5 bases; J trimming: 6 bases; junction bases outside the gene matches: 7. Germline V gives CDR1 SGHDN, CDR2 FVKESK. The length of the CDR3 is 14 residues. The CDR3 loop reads CASSFGQGRDGYTF. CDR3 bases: TGTGCCAGCAGCTTCGGACAGGGGAGAGATGGCTACACCTTC.